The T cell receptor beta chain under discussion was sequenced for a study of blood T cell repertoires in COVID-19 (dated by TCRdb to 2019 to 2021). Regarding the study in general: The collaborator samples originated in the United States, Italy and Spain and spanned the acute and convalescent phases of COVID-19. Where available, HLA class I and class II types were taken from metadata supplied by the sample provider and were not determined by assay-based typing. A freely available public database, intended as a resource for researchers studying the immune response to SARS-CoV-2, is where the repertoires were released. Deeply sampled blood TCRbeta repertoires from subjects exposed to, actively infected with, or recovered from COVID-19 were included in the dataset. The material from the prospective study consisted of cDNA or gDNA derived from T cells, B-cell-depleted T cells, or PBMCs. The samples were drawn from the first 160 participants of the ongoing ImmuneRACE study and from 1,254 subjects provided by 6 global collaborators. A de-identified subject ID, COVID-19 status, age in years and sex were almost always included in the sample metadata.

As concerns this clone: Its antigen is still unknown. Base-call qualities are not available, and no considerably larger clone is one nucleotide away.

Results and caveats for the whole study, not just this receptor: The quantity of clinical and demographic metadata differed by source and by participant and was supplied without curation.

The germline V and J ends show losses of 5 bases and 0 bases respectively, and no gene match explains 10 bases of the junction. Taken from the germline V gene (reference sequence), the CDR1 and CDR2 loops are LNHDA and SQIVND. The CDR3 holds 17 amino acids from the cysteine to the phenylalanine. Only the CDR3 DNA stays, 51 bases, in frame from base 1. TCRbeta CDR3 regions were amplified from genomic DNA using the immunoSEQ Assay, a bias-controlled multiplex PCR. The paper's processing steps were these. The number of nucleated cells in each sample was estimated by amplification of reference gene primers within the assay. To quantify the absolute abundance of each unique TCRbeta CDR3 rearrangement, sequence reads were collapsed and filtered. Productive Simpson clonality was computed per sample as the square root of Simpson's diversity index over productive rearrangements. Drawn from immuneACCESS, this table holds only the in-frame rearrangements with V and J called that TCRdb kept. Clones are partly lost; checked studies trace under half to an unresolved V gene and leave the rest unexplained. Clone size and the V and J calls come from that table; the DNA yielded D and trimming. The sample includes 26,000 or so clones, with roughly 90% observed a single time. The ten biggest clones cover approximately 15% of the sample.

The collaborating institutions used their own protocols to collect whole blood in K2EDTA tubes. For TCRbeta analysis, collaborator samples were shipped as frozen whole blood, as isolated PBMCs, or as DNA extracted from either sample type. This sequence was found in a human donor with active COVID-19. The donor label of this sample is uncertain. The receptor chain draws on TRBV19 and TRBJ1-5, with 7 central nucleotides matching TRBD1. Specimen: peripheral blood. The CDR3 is CASSSGQAAYSNQPQHF. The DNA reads TGTGCCAGTAGTTCAGGACAGGCTGCCTATAGCAATCAGCCCCAGCATTTT.